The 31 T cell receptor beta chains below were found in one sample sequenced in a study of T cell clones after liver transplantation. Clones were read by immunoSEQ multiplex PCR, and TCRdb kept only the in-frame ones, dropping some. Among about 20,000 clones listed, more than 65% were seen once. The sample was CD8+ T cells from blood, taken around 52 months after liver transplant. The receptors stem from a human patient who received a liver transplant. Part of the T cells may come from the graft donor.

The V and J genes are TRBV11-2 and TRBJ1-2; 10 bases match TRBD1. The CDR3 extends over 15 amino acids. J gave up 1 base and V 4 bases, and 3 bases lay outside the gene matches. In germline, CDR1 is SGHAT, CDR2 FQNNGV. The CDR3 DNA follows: TGTGCCAGCAGCTCGACAGGGGGCTTTAACTATGGCTACACCTTC. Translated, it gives CASSSTGGFNYGYTF.

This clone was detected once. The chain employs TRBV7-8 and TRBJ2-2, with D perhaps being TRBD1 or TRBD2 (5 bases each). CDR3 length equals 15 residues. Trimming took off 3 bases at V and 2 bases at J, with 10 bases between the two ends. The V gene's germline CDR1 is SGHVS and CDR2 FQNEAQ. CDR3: CASSFGTDNTGELFF. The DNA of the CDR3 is TGTGCCAGCAGCTTTGGGACCGACAACACCGGGGAGCTGTTTTTT.

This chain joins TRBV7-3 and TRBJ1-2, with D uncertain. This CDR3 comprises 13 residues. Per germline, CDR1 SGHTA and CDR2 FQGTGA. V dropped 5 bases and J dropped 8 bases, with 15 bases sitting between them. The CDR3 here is CASSRSGIIGYTF. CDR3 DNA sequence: TGTGCCAGCAGCCGATCGGGGATCATCGGCTACACCTTC.

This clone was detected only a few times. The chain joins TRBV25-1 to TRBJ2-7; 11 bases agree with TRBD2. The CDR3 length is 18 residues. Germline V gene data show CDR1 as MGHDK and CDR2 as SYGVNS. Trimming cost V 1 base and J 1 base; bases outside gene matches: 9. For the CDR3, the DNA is TGTGCCAGCAGTGAATCTAGCGGGGGGCATTTAGGTTCCTACGAGCAGTACTTC. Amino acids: CASSESSGGHLGSYEQYF.

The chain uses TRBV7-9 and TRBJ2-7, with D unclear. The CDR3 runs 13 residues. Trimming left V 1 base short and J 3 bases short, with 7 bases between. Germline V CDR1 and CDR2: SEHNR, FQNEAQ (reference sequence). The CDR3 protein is CASSLEQHYEQYF. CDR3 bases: TGTGCCAGCAGCTTAGAACAGCACTACGAGCAGTACTTC.

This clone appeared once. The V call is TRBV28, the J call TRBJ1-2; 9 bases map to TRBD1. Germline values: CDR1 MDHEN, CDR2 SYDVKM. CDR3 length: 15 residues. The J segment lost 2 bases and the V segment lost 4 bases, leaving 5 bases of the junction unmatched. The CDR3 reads CASSSGTGSNYGYTF. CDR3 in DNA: TGTGCCAGCAGTTCCGGGACAGGGTCCAACTATGGCTACACCTTC.

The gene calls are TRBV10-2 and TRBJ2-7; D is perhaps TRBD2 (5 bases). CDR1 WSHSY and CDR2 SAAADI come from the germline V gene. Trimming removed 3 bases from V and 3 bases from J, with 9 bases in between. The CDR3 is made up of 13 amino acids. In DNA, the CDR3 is TGCGCCAGCAGTGATCCGGGAAACTACGAGCAGTACTTC. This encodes CASSDPGNYEQYF.

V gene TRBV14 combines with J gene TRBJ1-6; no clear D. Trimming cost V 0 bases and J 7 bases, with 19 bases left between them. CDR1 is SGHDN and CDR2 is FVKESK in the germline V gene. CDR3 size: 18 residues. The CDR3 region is CASSQDSFGETYNSPLHF. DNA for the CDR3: TGTGCCAGCAGCCAAGATAGTTTCGGGGAAACTTACAATTCACCCCTCCACTTT.

This CDR3 is CASGLIHPQQSRANVLTF. The CDR3 coding sequence is TGTGCCAGCGGCCTGATTCATCCACAACAAAGTCGGGCCAACGTCCTGACTTTC. V gene TRBV5-8 combines with J gene TRBJ2-6; D gene unclear. Germline assignment: CDR1 SGHTS and CDR2 YDEGEE. V was cut by 7 bases and J by 5 bases, with 25 bases left in between. CDR3 length: 18 residues.

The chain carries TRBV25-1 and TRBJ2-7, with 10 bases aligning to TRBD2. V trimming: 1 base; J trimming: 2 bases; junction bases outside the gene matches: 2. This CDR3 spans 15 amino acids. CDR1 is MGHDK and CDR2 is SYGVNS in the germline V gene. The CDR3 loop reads CASSEFSGGAYEQYF. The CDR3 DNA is TGTGCCAGCAGTGAATTCAGCGGGGGGGCCTACGAGCAGTACTTC.

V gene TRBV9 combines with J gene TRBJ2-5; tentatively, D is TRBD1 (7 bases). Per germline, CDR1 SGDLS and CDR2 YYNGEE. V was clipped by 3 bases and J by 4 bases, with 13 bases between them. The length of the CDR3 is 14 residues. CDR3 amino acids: CASSETGEVETQYF. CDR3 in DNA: TGTGCCAGCAGCGAAACAGGGGAGGTAGAGACCCAGTACTTC.

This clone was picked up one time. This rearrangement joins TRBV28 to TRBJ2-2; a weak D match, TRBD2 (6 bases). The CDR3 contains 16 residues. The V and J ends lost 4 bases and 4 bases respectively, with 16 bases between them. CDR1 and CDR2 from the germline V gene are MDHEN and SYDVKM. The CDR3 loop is CASSSRRGWGTGELFF. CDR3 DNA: TGTGCCAGCAGTTCCCGCCGGGGGTGGGGCACCGGGGAGCTGTTTTTT.

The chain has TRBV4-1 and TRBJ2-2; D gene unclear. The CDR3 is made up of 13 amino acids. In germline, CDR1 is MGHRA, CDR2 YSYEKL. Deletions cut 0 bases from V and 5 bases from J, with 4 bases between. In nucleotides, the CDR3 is TGCGCCAGCAGCCAAGATCGGACCGGGGAGCTGTTTTTT. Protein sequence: CASSQDRTGELFF.

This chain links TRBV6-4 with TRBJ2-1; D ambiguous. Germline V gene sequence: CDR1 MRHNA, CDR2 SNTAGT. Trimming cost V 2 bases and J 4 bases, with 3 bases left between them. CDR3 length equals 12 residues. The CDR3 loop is CASSDRYNEQFF. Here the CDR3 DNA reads TGTGCCAGCAGTGACCGATACAATGAGCAGTTCTTC.

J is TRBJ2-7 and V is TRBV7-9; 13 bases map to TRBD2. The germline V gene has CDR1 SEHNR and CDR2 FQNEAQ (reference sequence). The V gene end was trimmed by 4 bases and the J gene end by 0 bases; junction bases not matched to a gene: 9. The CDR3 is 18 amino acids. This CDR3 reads CASSSPSGLAGSSYEQYF. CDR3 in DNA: TGTGCCAGCAGCTCTCCCTCGGGACTAGCGGGGAGCTCCTACGAGCAGTACTTC.

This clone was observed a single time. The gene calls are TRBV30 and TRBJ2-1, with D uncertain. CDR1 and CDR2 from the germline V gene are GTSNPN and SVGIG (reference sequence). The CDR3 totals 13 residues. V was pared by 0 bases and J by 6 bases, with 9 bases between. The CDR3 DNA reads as TGTGCCTGGAGTGTACTACAGCTCAATGAGCAGTTCTTC. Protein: CAWSVLQLNEQFF.

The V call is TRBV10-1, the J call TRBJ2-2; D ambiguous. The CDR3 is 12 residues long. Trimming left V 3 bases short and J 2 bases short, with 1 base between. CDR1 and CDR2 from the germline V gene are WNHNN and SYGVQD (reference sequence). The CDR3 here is CASSDNTGELFF. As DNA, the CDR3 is TGCGCCAGCAGTGACAACACCGGGGAGCTGTTTTTT.

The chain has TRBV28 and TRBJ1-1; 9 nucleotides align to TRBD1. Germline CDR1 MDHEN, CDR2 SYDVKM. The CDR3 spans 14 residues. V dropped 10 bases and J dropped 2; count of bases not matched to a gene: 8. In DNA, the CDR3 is TGTGCCACAACAGGGGGCGATGTCAACACTGAAGCTTTCTTT. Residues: CATTGGDVNTEAFF.

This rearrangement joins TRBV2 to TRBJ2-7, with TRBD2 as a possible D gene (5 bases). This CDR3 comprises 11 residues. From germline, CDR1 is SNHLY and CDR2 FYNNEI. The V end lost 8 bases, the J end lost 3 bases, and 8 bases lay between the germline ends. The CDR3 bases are TGTGCCAGCTCGGACTTCTACGAGCAGTACTTC. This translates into CASSDFYEQYF. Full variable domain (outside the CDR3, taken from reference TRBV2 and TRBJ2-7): EPEVTQTPSHQVTQMGQEVILRCVPISNHLYFYWYRQILGQKVEFLVSFYNNEISEKSEIFDDQFSVERPDGSNFTLKIRSTKLEDSAMYFCASSDFYEQYFGPGTRLTVT.

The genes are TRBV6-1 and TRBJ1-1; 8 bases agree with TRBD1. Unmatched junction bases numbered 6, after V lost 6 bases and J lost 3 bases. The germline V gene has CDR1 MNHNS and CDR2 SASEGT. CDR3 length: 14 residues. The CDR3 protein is CASSHRGADTEAFF. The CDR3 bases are TGTGCCAGCAGCCACAGGGGGGCGGACACTGAAGCTTTCTTT.

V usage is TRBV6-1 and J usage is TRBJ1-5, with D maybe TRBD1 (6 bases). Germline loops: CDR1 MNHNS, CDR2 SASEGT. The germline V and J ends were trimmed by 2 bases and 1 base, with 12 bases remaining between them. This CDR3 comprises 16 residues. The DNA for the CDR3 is TGTGCCAGCAGTGAATATAGAAGGGGGAGCAATCAGCCCCAGCATTTT. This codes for CASSEYRRGSNQPQHF.

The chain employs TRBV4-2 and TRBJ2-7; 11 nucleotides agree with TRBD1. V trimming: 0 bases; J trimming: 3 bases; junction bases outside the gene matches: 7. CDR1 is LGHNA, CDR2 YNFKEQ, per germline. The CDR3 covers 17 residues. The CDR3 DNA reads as TGTGCCAGCAGCCAAGAATTTGGGACAGGGGGTGACTACGAGCAGTACTTC. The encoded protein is CASSQEFGTGGDYEQYF.

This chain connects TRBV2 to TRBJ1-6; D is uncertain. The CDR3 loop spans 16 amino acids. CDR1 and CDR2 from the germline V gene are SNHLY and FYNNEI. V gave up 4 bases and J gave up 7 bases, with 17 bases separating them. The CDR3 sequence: CASSVGLSGGNSPLHF. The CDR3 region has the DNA TGTGCCAGCAGTGTAGGGCTAAGCGGTGGGAATTCACCCCTCCACTTT.

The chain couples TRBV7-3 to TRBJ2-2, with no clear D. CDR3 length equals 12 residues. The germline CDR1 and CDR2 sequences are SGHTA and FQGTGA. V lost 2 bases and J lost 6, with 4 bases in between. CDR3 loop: CASSLDSGELFF. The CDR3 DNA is TGTGCCAGCAGCTTAGATTCCGGGGAGCTGTTTTTT.

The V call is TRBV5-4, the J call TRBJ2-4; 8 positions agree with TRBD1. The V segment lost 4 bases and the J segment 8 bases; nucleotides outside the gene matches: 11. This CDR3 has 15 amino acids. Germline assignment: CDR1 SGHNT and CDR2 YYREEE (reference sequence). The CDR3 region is CASSLGAGGADIQYF. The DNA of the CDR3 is TGTGCCAGCAGCCTAGGGGCAGGGGGCGCGGACATTCAGTACTTC.

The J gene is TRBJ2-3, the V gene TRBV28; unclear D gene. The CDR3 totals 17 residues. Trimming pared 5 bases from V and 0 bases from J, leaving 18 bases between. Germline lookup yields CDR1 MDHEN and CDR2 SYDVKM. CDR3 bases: TGTGCCAGCAGTACGCCCCGACTGGATTCTAGCACAGATACGCAGTATTTT. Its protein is CASSTPRLDSSTDTQYF. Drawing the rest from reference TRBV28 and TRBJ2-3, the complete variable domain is DVKVTQSSRYLVKRTGEKVFLECVQDMDHENMFWYRQDPGLGLRLIYFSYDVKMKEKGDIPEGYSVSREKKERFSLILESASTNQTSMYLCASSTPRLDSSTDTQYFGPGTRLTVL.

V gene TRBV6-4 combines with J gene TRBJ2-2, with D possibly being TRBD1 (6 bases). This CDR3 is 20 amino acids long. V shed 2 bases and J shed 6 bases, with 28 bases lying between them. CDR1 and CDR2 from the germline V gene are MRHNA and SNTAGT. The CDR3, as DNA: TGTGCCAGCAGTGACGGGTGGATTCCCCCGGACAGTAAGGTCGCCGGGGAGCTGTTTTTT. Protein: CASSDGWIPPDSKVAGELFF.

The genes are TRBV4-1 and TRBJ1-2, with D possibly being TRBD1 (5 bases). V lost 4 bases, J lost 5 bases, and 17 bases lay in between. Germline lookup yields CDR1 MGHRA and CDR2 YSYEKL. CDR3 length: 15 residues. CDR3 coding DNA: TGCGCCAGCAGCCGCGAGGGACGGACAAATTATGGCTACACCTTC. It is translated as CASSREGRTNYGYTF.

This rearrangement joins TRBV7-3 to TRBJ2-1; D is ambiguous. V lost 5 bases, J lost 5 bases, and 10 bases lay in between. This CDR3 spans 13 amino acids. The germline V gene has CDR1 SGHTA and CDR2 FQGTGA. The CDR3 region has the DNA TGTGCCAGCAGCCCACCCGGAGACAATGAGCAGTTCTTC. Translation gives CASSPPGDNEQFF.

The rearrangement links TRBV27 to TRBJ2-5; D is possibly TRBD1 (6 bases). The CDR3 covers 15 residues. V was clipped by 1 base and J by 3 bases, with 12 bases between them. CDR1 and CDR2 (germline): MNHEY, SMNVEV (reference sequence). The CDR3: CASSLLGDTEETQYF. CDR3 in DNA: TGTGCCAGCAGTTTATTAGGGGACACCGAAGAGACCCAGTACTTC.

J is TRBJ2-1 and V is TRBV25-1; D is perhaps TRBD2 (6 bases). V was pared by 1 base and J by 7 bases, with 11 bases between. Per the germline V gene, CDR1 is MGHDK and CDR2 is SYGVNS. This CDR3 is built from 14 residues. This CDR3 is CASSESSGRNEQFF. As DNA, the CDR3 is TGTGCCAGCAGTGAATCGTCAGGGAGGAATGAGCAGTTCTTC.